These T cell receptor beta chains were read from a single sample in a study of PD-1 blockade in classical Hodgkin lymphoma. Repertoires were generated with immunoSEQ multiplex PCR, while TCRdb's copy carries only in-frame clones and drops some. This sample has tens of thousands of clones, with 90% found just once. The sequences come from peripheral blood mononuclear cells (PBMCs), collected before the fourth cycle of nivolumab. The receptors shown here come from a human donor with classical Hodgkin lymphoma. Both conserved end residues are part of each CDR3. A D gene is named only where the DNA matches it firmly. Size is stated for part of the rows, as once, few or many counts, or as a class when the clone is expanded.

v_call: TRBV10-3
d_call: TRBD1
clone_size: .
j_call: TRBJ2-3
cdr3_nt: TGTGCCATCAGTCCCGGGACAGGGGTTATACTTTCAGATACGCAGTATTTT
cdr3_aa: CAISPGTGVILSDTQYF

v_call: TRBV18
d_call: .
clone_size: .
j_call: TRBJ1-5
cdr3_nt: TGTGCCAGCTCACTGAGCTCCCAGGCTTATAGCAATCAGCCCCAGCATTTT
cdr3_aa: CASSLSSQAYSNQPQHF

v_call: TRBV7-3
d_call: .
clone_size: .
j_call: TRBJ2-3
cdr3_nt: TGTGCCAGCAGCTTAGGGGGCCGCACAGATACGCAGTATTTT
cdr3_aa: CASSLGGRTDTQYF

v_call: TRBV10-3
d_call: TRBD2
clone_size: .
j_call: TRBJ2-2
cdr3_nt: TGTGCCATGGGACTAGAAAAAACCGGGGAGCTGTTTTTT
cdr3_aa: CAMGLEKTGELFF

v_call: TRBV7-8
d_call: .
clone_size: .
j_call: TRBJ2-1
cdr3_nt: TGTGCCAGCGGCCCCCTAGACACTTACAATGAGCAGTTCTTC
cdr3_aa: CASGPLDTYNEQFF

v_call: TRBV5-1
d_call: TRBD1
clone_size: once
j_call: TRBJ1-2
cdr3_nt: TGCGCCAGCAGCTTGGGGGGACAGGGTAATGGCTACACCTTC
cdr3_aa: CASSLGGQGNGYTF

v_call: TRBV30
d_call: .
clone_size: .
j_call: TRBJ1-2
cdr3_nt: TGTGCCTGGAGTCTCCTCTCTACGGCTAACTATGGCTACACCTTC
cdr3_aa: CAWSLLSTANYGYTF

v_call: TRBV11-3
d_call: TRBD1
clone_size: .
j_call: TRBJ2-4
cdr3_nt: TGTGCCAGCAGCTCAGCGGGACAGGGGAACATTCAGTACTTC
cdr3_aa: CASSSAGQGNIQYF

v_call: TRBV28
d_call: .
clone_size: .
j_call: TRBJ2-4
cdr3_nt: TGTGCCAGCAGTTTCCCCTACAGGGCCATTCAGTACTTC
cdr3_aa: CASSFPYRAIQYF

v_call: TRBV18
d_call: TRBD2
clone_size: once
j_call: TRBJ2-7
cdr3_nt: TGTGCCAGCTCACCTCCGGGGGGAGCTCAAGTGAGGGGCGAGCAGTACTTC
cdr3_aa: CASSPPGGAQVRGEQYF

v_call: TRBV7-3
d_call: TRBD2
clone_size: .
j_call: TRBJ2-1
cdr3_nt: TGTGCCAGCAGCTTCGGAGTCACTAGCGGGAGTCGCAATGAGCAGTTCTTC
cdr3_aa: CASSFGVTSGSRNEQFF

v_call: TRBV10-2
d_call: TRBD2
clone_size: .
j_call: TRBJ2-1
cdr3_nt: TGCGCCAGCACAGGTACTAGCGGGAAGACTTCCTACAATGAGCAGTTCTTC
cdr3_aa: CASTGTSGKTSYNEQFF

v_call: TRBV7-2
d_call: TRBD1
clone_size: few
j_call: TRBJ2-7
cdr3_nt: TGTGCCAGCAGCTTATATAAGGGGGCGAGATCCTACGAGCAGTACTTC
cdr3_aa: CASSLYKGARSYEQYF

v_call: TRBV5-5
d_call: .
clone_size: .
j_call: TRBJ1-3
cdr3_nt: TGTGCCAGCAGCACGTCCGACTCTTACTCTGGAAACACCATATATTTT
cdr3_aa: CASSTSDSYSGNTIYF

v_call: TRBV9
d_call: TRBD2
clone_size: .
j_call: TRBJ2-1
cdr3_nt: TGTGCCAGCAGCGTAGGGCTAGCGGGATCGGCTCGGAATGAGCAGTTCTTC
cdr3_aa: CASSVGLAGSARNEQFF

v_call: TRBV6-5
d_call: .
clone_size: .
j_call: TRBJ2-3
cdr3_nt: TGTGCCAGCAGTATTCGGGGGGCCCCCACAGATACGCAGTATTTT
cdr3_aa: CASSIRGAPTDTQYF

v_call: TRBV11-2
d_call: TRBD1
clone_size: .
j_call: TRBJ2-3
cdr3_nt: TGTGCCAGCAGCTTAGAGGGACAGGGGGCATGGACAGATACGCAGTATTTT
cdr3_aa: CASSLEGQGAWTDTQYF

v_call: TRBV7-2
d_call: .
clone_size: .
j_call: TRBJ2-7
cdr3_nt: TGTGCCAGCAGCCTTGTGTTAAGCTCCTACGAGCAGTACTTC
cdr3_aa: CASSLVLSSYEQYF

v_call: TRBV11-2
d_call: .
clone_size: .
j_call: TRBJ1-2
cdr3_nt: TGTGCCAGCAGCTTCTCGGACAGCAGACCCTATGGCTACACCTTC
cdr3_aa: CASSFSDSRPYGYTF

v_call: TRBV7-9
d_call: TRBD1
clone_size: .
j_call: TRBJ1-2
cdr3_nt: TGTGCCACCAAAACCCCCGACAGGGCCCCTACTAACTATGGCTACACCTTC
cdr3_aa: CATKTPDRAPTNYGYTF

v_call: TRBV11-3
d_call: .
clone_size: .
j_call: TRBJ2-2
cdr3_nt: TGTGCCAGCGGTCTAGTTCCCACCGGGGAGCTGTTTTTT
cdr3_aa: CASGLVPTGELFF

v_call: TRBV25-1
d_call: .
clone_size: .
j_call: TRBJ2-5
cdr3_nt: TGTGCCAGCAGTGAATTAGGCCAGAAAGAGACCCAGTACTTC
cdr3_aa: CASSELGQKETQYF

v_call: TRBV7-9
d_call: TRBD2
clone_size: .
j_call: TRBJ2-7
cdr3_nt: TGTGCCAGCAGCTTTAATTGGGGACTAGCGGGAGGAGAGCAGTACTTC
cdr3_aa: CASSFNWGLAGGEQYF

v_call: TRBV28
d_call: .
clone_size: .
j_call: TRBJ1-3
cdr3_nt: TGTGCCAGCAGTTTAGACACAGGGACTGTAAATAACGACCCTGGAAACACCATATATTTT
cdr3_aa: CASSLDTGTVNNDPGNTIYF

v_call: TRBV4-1
d_call: TRBD2
clone_size: .
j_call: TRBJ2-1
cdr3_nt: TGCGCCAGCAGCCTCGGACTAGCGGGCCTCTCCTACAATGAGCAGTTCTTC
cdr3_aa: CASSLGLAGLSYNEQFF

v_call: TRBV5-1
d_call: .
clone_size: .
j_call: TRBJ2-5
cdr3_nt: TGCGCCAGCAGCTTGCTCGGGCGGGAGACCCAGTACTTC
cdr3_aa: CASSLLGRETQYF

v_call: TRBV7-8
d_call: TRBD1
clone_size: .
j_call: TRBJ1-5
cdr3_nt: TGTGCCAGCAGCCCGGGGACAGTCAATCAGCCCCAGCATTTT
cdr3_aa: CASSPGTVNQPQHF

v_call: TRBV12-5
d_call: TRBD2
clone_size: .
j_call: TRBJ2-7
cdr3_nt: TGTGCTAGCGGGACTATTTACGAGCAGTACTTC
cdr3_aa: CASGTIYEQYF

v_call: TRBV11-3
d_call: .
clone_size: .
j_call: TRBJ2-7
cdr3_nt: TGTGCCAGCAGCTTAGTCCGAGGGGACGACGAGCAGTACTTC
cdr3_aa: CASSLVRGDDEQYF

v_call: TRBV12-2
d_call: .
clone_size: .
j_call: TRBJ2-1
cdr3_nt: TGTGCAAGTCGCTTAGGGAGGGACAGGGGAGCCAATGAGCAGTTCTTC
cdr3_aa: CASRLGRDRGANEQFF

v_call: TRBV5-1
d_call: TRBD2
clone_size: .
j_call: TRBJ2-7
cdr3_nt: TGCGCCAGCAGCTTGGAGCTAGCGGGAGGGTCGGGGCCCGAGCAGTACTTC
cdr3_aa: CASSLELAGGSGPEQYF

v_call: TRBV14
d_call: TRBD2
clone_size: .
j_call: TRBJ2-7
cdr3_nt: TGTGCCAGCAGCCAAGAAAGATGGGGCGGTACTAGCGGGAGGGTGGTCCCCTACGAGCAGTACTTC
cdr3_aa: CASSQERWGGTSGRVVPYEQYF

v_call: TRBV12-5
d_call: .
clone_size: .
j_call: TRBJ2-7
cdr3_nt: TGTGCTAGTGGTTCTATACCCCGGGGCACAGGCTTTACCCCTTCCTACGAGCAGTACTTC
cdr3_aa: CASGSIPRGTGFTPSYEQYF

v_call: TRBV10-3
d_call: TRBD2
clone_size: .
j_call: TRBJ2-3
cdr3_nt: TGCGCCACGGCGACTAGCGGGAACCCCGACGATACGCAGTATTTT
cdr3_aa: CATATSGNPDDTQYF

v_call: TRBV2
d_call: .
clone_size: .
j_call: TRBJ1-5
cdr3_nt: TGTGCCAGCAGTGAAGGGGGTAGCAATCAGCCCCAGCATTTT
cdr3_aa: CASSEGGSNQPQHF

v_call: TRBV7-9
d_call: .
clone_size: .
j_call: TRBJ2-7
cdr3_nt: TGTGCCAGCAGCTTAGCGCTCTCATATTCTCCATACAGCGAGCAGTACTTC
cdr3_aa: CASSLALSYSPYSEQYF

v_call: TRBV19
d_call: .
clone_size: .
j_call: TRBJ1-1
cdr3_nt: TGTGCCAGTGGGACATTCGGCTTCGGGGCTTTCTTT
cdr3_aa: CASGTFGFGAFF

v_call: TRBV28
d_call: TRBD2
clone_size: .
j_call: TRBJ2-1
cdr3_nt: TGTGCCAGCATTTCCATGCTAACTAGCGGGATAAGTAATGAGCAGTTCTTC
cdr3_aa: CASISMLTSGISNEQFF

v_call: TRBV21-1
d_call: .
clone_size: .
j_call: TRBJ1-5
cdr3_nt: TGTGCCAGTAGCAAGGACCAGGGGGGGTACGAGGAGCCCCAGCATTTT
cdr3_aa: CASSKDQGGYEEPQHF

v_call: TRBV7-3
d_call: TRBD2
clone_size: .
j_call: TRBJ2-1
cdr3_nt: TGTGCCAGCAGCTTACTAGCGGGAGTCGGCAATGAGCAGTTCTTC
cdr3_aa: CASSLLAGVGNEQFF

v_call: TRBV6-4
d_call: .
clone_size: .
j_call: TRBJ1-4
cdr3_nt: TGTGCCAGCAATGATCTATGTCGCCAGATTAATGAAAAACTGTTTTTT
cdr3_aa: CASNDLCRQINEKLFF

v_call: TRBV7-9
d_call: TRBD1
clone_size: .
j_call: TRBJ1-2
cdr3_nt: TGTGCCAGCAGCCCTTACCTCGTCGGGACAGGGTATGGCTACACCTTC
cdr3_aa: CASSPYLVGTGYGYTF

v_call: TRBV7-3
d_call: TRBD2
clone_size: .
j_call: TRBJ2-3
cdr3_nt: TGTGCCAGCAGCTCCGAAGCGGGAGTGGGCACAGATACGCAGTATTTT
cdr3_aa: CASSSEAGVGTDTQYF

v_call: TRBV30
d_call: .
clone_size: .
j_call: TRBJ1-4
cdr3_nt: TGTGCCTGGACTTCTAAACGACGGAATAATGAAAAACTGTTTTTT
cdr3_aa: CAWTSKRRNNEKLFF

v_call: TRBV2
d_call: TRBD1
clone_size: .
j_call: TRBJ2-2
cdr3_nt: TGTGCCAGCATACTTTCCTTTCCGGGACAGGGGGTGTTTTTT
cdr3_aa: CASILSFPGQGVFF

v_call: TRBV4-1
d_call: TRBD1
clone_size: .
j_call: TRBJ1-2
cdr3_nt: TGCGCCAGCGGTCCATACAGGGGTGGCTACACCTTC
cdr3_aa: CASGPYRGGYTF

v_call: TRBV7-9
d_call: .
clone_size: .
j_call: TRBJ2-1
cdr3_nt: TGTGCCAGCAGCCCGGTGCTTCTCCATGAGCAGTTCTTC
cdr3_aa: CASSPVLLHEQFF

v_call: TRBV28
d_call: .
clone_size: .
j_call: TRBJ1-1
cdr3_nt: TGTGCCAGCTACACAAGGAACACTGAAGCTTTCTTT
cdr3_aa: CASYTRNTEAFF

v_call: TRBV30
d_call: TRBD1
clone_size: .
j_call: TRBJ1-5
cdr3_nt: TGTGCCTGGAGCCTCCCGGGACAGGGCCCCGGGGGCAATCAGCCCCAGCATTTT
cdr3_aa: CAWSLPGQGPGGNQPQHF

v_call: TRBV7-9
d_call: .
clone_size: .
j_call: TRBJ1-5
cdr3_nt: TGTGCCAGCAGCCAGGGAGGGGGTTATCAGCCCCAGCATTTT
cdr3_aa: CASSQGGGYQPQHF

v_call: TRBV5-3
d_call: TRBD2
clone_size: .
j_call: TRBJ2-7
cdr3_nt: TGTGCCAGAAGCTTACCCCCTCTAGCGGTCGCCTACGAGCAGTACTTC
cdr3_aa: CARSLPPLAVAYEQYF

v_call: TRBV6-1
d_call: .
clone_size: .
j_call: TRBJ2-2
cdr3_nt: TGTGCCAGCAGTGAAACGGGGAGGAACACCGGGGAGCTGTTTTTT
cdr3_aa: CASSETGRNTGELFF

v_call: TRBV11-2
d_call: TRBD2
clone_size: .
j_call: TRBJ2-1
cdr3_nt: TGTGCCAGCAGCTTACAGGCGGGAGCCTACAATGAGCAGTTCTTC
cdr3_aa: CASSLQAGAYNEQFF